This TCR beta chain was sequenced in a study of shared clonotypes between healthy human individuals. The authors split each subset's genomic DNA evenly across several immunoSEQ plates. The input for sorted-subset replicate PCRs was about 210 ng DNA, around 27,000 T cell genomes. Clones were sequenced by immunoSEQ multiplex PCR, and TCRdb holds only the in-frame ones, with some missing. The sample contains approximately 810,000 clones, around 93% of which appear only once. The study's findings and limits: Shared across several donors were about 4.8% of the naive CD4 clonotypes.

The germline V gene encodes CDR1 SGDLS and CDR2 YYNGEE. The CDR3 is 16 residues long. The V end was cut by 0 bases, the J end by 1 base, with 10 bases between. This clone was detected once. What it binds is unknown. CD45RO-negative, CCR7-positively selected cells formed the naive CD8 fraction, excluding terminally differentiated effector memory CD45RA+ cells. Every contributor of samples was a Caucasian grown-up residing in Nashville, Tennessee. The chain links TRBV9 to TRBJ2-2; D unclear. The sequence derives from a man aged 25-45 years in good health. Material: naive CD8+ T cells sorted from blood. CDR3 protein: CASSVDSPVNTGELFF. The DNA of the CDR3 is TGTGCCAGCAGCGTAGACAGCCCAGTGAACACCGGGGAGCTGTTTTTT. Complete variable domain (other parts from reference TRBV9 and TRBJ2-2): DSGVTQTPKHLITATGQRVTLRCSPRSGDLSVYWYQQSLDQGLQFLIQYYNGEERAKGNILERFSAQQFPDLHSELNLSSLELGDSALYFCASSVDSPVNTGELFFGEGSRLTVL.